Below, 12 T cell receptor beta chains from the same sample are listed, as sequenced in a study of blood T cell repertoires in COVID-19. The table came from immunoSEQ multiplex PCR; TCRdb's copy has only in-frame clones and leaves some out. The table records about 250,000 clones, nearly 90% of them present only once. The sample consisted of peripheral blood. The receptors here all came from a woman in her 30s with acute or convalescent COVID-19.

V usage is TRBV11-2 and J usage is TRBJ1-3; 10 bases agree with TRBD1. The CDR3 extends over 17 amino acids. Germline CDR1 reads SGHAT; CDR2 reads FQNNGV. The V segment lost 3 bases and the J segment 3 bases; nucleotides outside the gene matches: 8. The CDR3 sequence is CASSLLPGQGYGNTIYF. The CDR3 DNA follows: TGTGCCAGCAGCTTGCTTCCGGGACAGGGGTATGGAAACACCATATATTTT. Together with reference TRBV11-2 and TRBJ1-3, the CDR3 gives the full variable domain: EAGVAQSPRYKIIEKRQSVAFWCNPISGHATLYWYQQILGQGPKLLIQFQNNGVVDDSQLPKDRFSAERLKGVDSTLKIQPAKLEDSAVYLCASSLLPGQGYGNTIYFGEGSWLTVV.

The chain combines TRBV18 with TRBJ2-7; 8 bases are shared with TRBD1. Germline lookup yields CDR1 KGHSH and CDR2 LQKENI. The CDR3 totals 15 residues. V gave up 4 bases and J gave up 2 bases; unmatched junction bases: 7. The CDR3 DNA sequence: TGTGCCAGCTCACAGCCGGGACAGGTGACCTACGAGCAGTACTTC. This translates into CASSQPGQVTYEQYF.

This chain joins TRBV4-2 and TRBJ2-3; TRBD2 matches at 7 bases. The CDR3 spans 19 residues. V dropped 0 bases and J dropped 0; count of bases not matched to a gene: 12. CDR1 and CDR2 from the germline V gene are LGHNA and YNFKEQ. The CDR3 DNA reads as TGTGCCAGCAGCCAAGATCAAGGGAGGGCGGCTAGTAGCACAGATACGCAGTATTTT. Encoded protein: CASSQDQGRAASSTDTQYF.

J is TRBJ2-7 and V is TRBV27, with TRBD2 matching 13 bases. V lost 7 bases to trimming and J lost 9 bases; unmatched junction nucleotides: 6. The CDR3 is 13 residues long. The germline gives CDR1 MNHEY, CDR2 SMNVEV (reference sequence). This chain's CDR3 is CASKGLAGSRQYF. The CDR3 DNA follows: TGTGCCAGCAAGGGACTAGCGGGATCCAGGCAGTACTTC.

V and J are TRBV11-3 and TRBJ2-6; D might be TRBD1 (6 bases). The length of the CDR3 is 19 residues. The V end was cut by 2 bases, the J end by 1 base, with 18 bases between. Germline CDR1 is SGHNT and CDR2 is YENEEA. CDR3 amino acids: CASSLRFGGGSSGANVLTF. The CDR3 DNA is TGTGCCAGCAGCTTAAGATTTGGTGGGGGCTCATCTGGGGCCAACGTCCTGACTTTC.

V usage is TRBV6-1 and J usage is TRBJ1-3; no clear D. The CDR3 sequence is 11 residues long. The V gene's germline CDR1 is MNHNS and CDR2 SASEGT. V lost 7 bases and J lost 5, with 6 bases in between. The DNA of the CDR3 is TGTGCCAGCATCGAGAGAAACACCATATATTTT. It codes for CASIERNTIYF.

The CDR3 sequence: CASSQDRGDTEAFF. Here the CDR3 DNA reads TGCGCCAGCAGCCAAGACAGGGGAGACACTGAAGCTTTCTTT. The V and J genes are TRBV4-1 and TRBJ1-1; maybe TRBD1 (6 bases). Per germline, CDR1 MGHRA and CDR2 YSYEKL. The CDR3 spans 14 residues. Trimming removed 0 bases from V and 3 bases from J, with 8 bases in between.

V usage is TRBV29-1 and J usage is TRBJ2-7; 10 bases line up with TRBD1. The CDR3 has 14 residues. Germline V CDR1 and CDR2: SQVTM, ANQGSEA. J was trimmed by 2 bases and V by 6 bases; bases with no gene match: 7. In DNA form, the CDR3 reads TGCAGCGTCCCCACCGGGACAGGGGCCTACGAGCAGTACTTC. It encodes CSVPTGTGAYEQYF.

The rearrangement links TRBV18 to TRBJ1-5; TRBD1 is a possible D gene (5 bases). V was shortened by 2 bases and J by 9 bases, with 20 bases between the two germline ends. The CDR3 has 16 residues. The V gene's germline CDR1 is KGHSH and CDR2 LQKENI. The DNA for the CDR3 is TGTGCCAGCTCACCAACGGGGGACTCTCATTTTGGGCCCCAGCATTTT. It specifies CASSPTGDSHFGPQHF.

This clone was detected once. The sample holds other DNA sequences that translate to the same CDR3. The CDR3 DNA follows: TGTGCCAGCAGCCTCACGGTGAACACTGAAGCTTTCTTT. Translating it yields CASSLTVNTEAFF. The chain uses TRBV7-2 and TRBJ1-1, with no clear D. The V gene's germline CDR1 is SGHTA and CDR2 FQGNSA. This CDR3 is 13 amino acids long. Between the trimmed V and J ends, which lost 5 bases and 0 bases, there was a span of 7 bases.

The genes are TRBV6-2 or TRBV6-3 and TRBJ2-3; 8 bases are a match to TRBD1. Germline loops: CDR1 MNHEY, CDR2 SVGEGT. The CDR3 has 17 residues. V trimming: 2 bases; J trimming: 5 bases; junction bases outside the gene matches: 12. DNA of the CDR3: TGTGCCAGCAGTTACCCTTCGGACAGGGCTGTTAAAGATACGCAGTATTTT. Translating gives CASSYPSDRAVKDTQYF.

V gene TRBV19 combines with J gene TRBJ2-1, with 9 bases aligning to TRBD2. Germline V gene sequence: CDR1 LNHDA, CDR2 SQIVND (reference sequence). Unmatched junction bases numbered 7, after V lost 3 bases and J lost 4 bases. There are 16 residues in the CDR3. CDR3 nucleotides: TGTGCCAGTAGTATTGCTAGCGGGAACTCATACAATGAGCAGTTCTTC. It yields the protein CASSIASGNSYNEQFF.